This TCR beta chain appears in the sequencing data of a study of identical twins. A universal primer site arose from template switching, and cDNA bore unique molecular identifiers. TCRdb used MiXCR to reprocess the 5' RACE reads, holding one entry per CDR3 protein. Of about 280,000 distinct CDR3 sequences listed, 6.5% to 9.5% are singletons. This clonotype has just a few counts. What it recognizes is unknown. The CDR3 loop spans 16 amino acids. With V trimmed by 3 bases and J by 1 base, 4 bases remained unmatched. The germline gives CDR1 MGHDK, CDR2 SYGVNS. Study-level findings and limits: The study based its conclusions on cross-sectional statistical analysis and did not follow the same donors. Cord blood beta clonotypes present at high abundance carried fewer insertions; no such pattern appeared in memory repertoires.

These data also featured in a second study, about yellow fever vaccine responses in identical twins.

The TCR sequence derives from a woman under 30 in good health. The rearrangement uses TRBV25-1 and TRBJ2-2, with 8 nucleotides matching TRBD2. Sequencing was carried out using memory (CD45RO+) T cells sorted from blood. The CDR3 protein is CASSDILAGNTGELFF. DNA for the CDR3: TGTGCCAGCAGTGATATCCTAGCGGGGAACACCGGGGAGCTGTTTTTT.